One and the same sample provided the 10 T cell receptor beta chains below, sequenced in a study of response to subunit inactivated influenza vaccine. In TCRdb, the RT-PCR reads were re-called with MiXCR into one record per CDR3 protein. The table includes about 650,000 distinct CDR3 sequences, 14% detected once. The sequencing here drew on PBMCs from blood, taken about 14 days before vaccination. These receptors all come from a man aged 50 to 59 who received an inactivated influenza vaccine.

The genes are TRBV7-8 and TRBJ1-5; tentatively, D is TRBD1 (6 bases). The germline V gene encodes CDR1 SGHVS and CDR2 FQNEAQ. V was clipped by 2 bases and J by 4 bases, with 9 bases between them. The CDR3 length is 14 residues. Here the CDR3 reads CASSLSRGNQPQHF. Written as DNA, the CDR3 is TGTGCCAGCAGCTTAAGCAGGGGAAATCAGCCCCAGCATTTT.

This clonotype was counted only a few times. This chain links TRBV27 with TRBJ2-7, with unresolved D. Germline CDR1 MNHEY, CDR2 SMNVEV (reference sequence). The CDR3 has 14 residues. Trimming stripped 0 bases from V and 5 bases from J, with 11 bases between. CDR3 sequence reads: CASSLSAGLDEQYF. The CDR3 DNA reads as TGTGCCAGCAGTTTATCGGCCGGGTTGGACGAGCAGTACTTC.

The gene calls are TRBV11-2 and TRBJ2-7; 10 positions match TRBD2. CDR3 length: 17 residues. V dropped 4 bases and J dropped 3; count of bases not matched to a gene: 12. CDR1 is SGHAT, CDR2 FQNNGV, per germline. The CDR3 sequence: CASSSTTTSGPLYEQYF. The CDR3 DNA reads as TGTGCCAGCAGCTCCACGACGACTAGCGGGCCACTCTACGAGCAGTACTTC.

This clonotype was recorded many times. The chain recombines TRBV5-1 with TRBJ2-5; tentatively, D is TRBD1 (6 bases). Germline V gene sequence: CDR1 SGHRS, CDR2 YFSETQ. The CDR3 spans 17 residues. V was shortened by 4 bases and J by 0 bases, with 19 bases between the two germline ends. The CDR3 reads CASSTEQGWADQETQYF. CDR3 DNA sequence: TGCGCCAGCAGCACAGAACAGGGCTGGGCAGACCAAGAGACCCAGTACTTC.

This clonotype was observed at least ten times. This chain joins TRBV29-1 and TRBJ2-3; TRBD2 aligns across 8 bases. CDR1 SQVTM and CDR2 ANQGSEA come from the germline V gene. This CDR3 spans 15 amino acids. V dropped 4 bases and J dropped 2; count of bases not matched to a gene: 8. CDR3 amino acids: CSVVRRGALTDTQYF. CDR3 sequence (DNA): TGCAGCGTTGTTAGGCGGGGGGCCCTCACAGATACGCAGTATTTT.

This clonotype appeared a few times. The V gene is TRBV6-5, the J gene TRBJ2-7; D unresolved. Germline-derived CDR1 and CDR2 are MNHEY and SVGAGI. This CDR3 region has 13 residues. Trimming shortened V by 0 bases and J by 2 bases, and 5 bases separated the two germline ends. CDR3 region: CASSYSLAYEQYF. DNA for the CDR3: TGTGCCAGCAGTTACTCGCTAGCCTACGAGCAGTACTTC.

This clonotype was seen only a few times. This chain joins TRBV12-3 or TRBV12-4 and TRBJ1-2; D unresolved. V was cut by 5 bases and J by 4 bases, with 11 bases left in between. There are 13 residues in the CDR3. The CDR3 nucleotides read TGTGCCAGCAGTCTCTTCGCGACCTATGGCTACACCTTC. It translates to CASSLFATYGYTF.

This clonotype was seen a few times. This sequence joins TRBV12-3 or TRBV12-4 and TRBJ1-2, with 7 bases identical to TRBD1. The CDR3 covers 12 residues. Germline trimming cut 6 bases from V and 2 bases from J; bases unmatched to any gene: 0. CDR3 sequence: CASSRGNYGYTF. CDR3 sequence (DNA): TGTGCCAGCAGCAGGGGGAACTATGGCTACACCTTC.

The rearrangement links TRBV7-2 to TRBJ2-3; possibly TRBD2 for D (6 bases). Trimming cost V 5 bases and J 4 bases, with 16 bases left between them. The CDR3 sequence is 15 residues long. Looked up from germline, CDR1 is SGHTA and CDR2 is FQGNSA. Written as DNA, the CDR3 is TGTGCCAGCAGCCCCCTATCGGGAGTTCCAGATACGCAGTATTTT. Protein: CASSPLSGVPDTQYF.

This clonotype was seen a few times. The chain has TRBV24-1 and TRBJ2-4; TRBD1 matches at 8 bases. The J segment lost 14 bases and the V segment lost 2 bases, leaving 4 bases of the junction unmatched. This CDR3 spans 12 amino acids. The germline CDR1 and CDR2 sequences are KGHDR and SFDVKD. The CDR3 nucleotides are TGTGCCACCAGTGATTACCGGGACAGGAAGTACTTC. It encodes CATSDYRDRKYF.